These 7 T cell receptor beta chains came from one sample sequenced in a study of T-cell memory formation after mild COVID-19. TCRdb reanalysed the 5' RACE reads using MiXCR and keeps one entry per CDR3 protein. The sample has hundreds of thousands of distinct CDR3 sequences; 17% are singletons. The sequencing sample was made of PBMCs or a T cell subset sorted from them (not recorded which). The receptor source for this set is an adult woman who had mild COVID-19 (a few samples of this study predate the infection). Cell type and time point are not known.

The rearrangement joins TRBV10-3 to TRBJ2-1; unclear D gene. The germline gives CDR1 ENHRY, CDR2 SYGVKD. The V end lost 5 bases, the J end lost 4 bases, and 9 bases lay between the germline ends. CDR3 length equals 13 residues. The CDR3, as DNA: TGTGCCATCAGTATCGTGTTTTACAATGAGCAGTTCTTC. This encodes CAISIVFYNEQFF.

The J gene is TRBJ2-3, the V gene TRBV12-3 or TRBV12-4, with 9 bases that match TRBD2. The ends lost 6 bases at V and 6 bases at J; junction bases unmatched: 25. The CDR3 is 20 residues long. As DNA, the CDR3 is TGTGCCAGCAGCCGACCCCACCCGAATCTAGCGGGAATGGGGGTGGATACGCAGTATTTT. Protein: CASSRPHPNLAGMGVDTQYF.

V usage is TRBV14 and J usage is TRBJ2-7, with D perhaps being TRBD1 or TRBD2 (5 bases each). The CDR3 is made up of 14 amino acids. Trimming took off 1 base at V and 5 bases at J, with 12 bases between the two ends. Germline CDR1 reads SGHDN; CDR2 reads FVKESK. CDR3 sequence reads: CASSQVWGFDEQYF. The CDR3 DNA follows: TGTGCCAGCAGCCAAGTGTGGGGGTTCGACGAGCAGTACTTC.

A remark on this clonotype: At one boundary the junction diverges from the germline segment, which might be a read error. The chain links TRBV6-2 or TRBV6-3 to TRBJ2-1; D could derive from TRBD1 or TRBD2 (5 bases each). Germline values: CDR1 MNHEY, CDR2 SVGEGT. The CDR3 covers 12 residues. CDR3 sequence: CASRRDQDWVLF. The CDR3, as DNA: TGTGCCAGCAGACGGGACCAAGATTGGGTCCTATTC.

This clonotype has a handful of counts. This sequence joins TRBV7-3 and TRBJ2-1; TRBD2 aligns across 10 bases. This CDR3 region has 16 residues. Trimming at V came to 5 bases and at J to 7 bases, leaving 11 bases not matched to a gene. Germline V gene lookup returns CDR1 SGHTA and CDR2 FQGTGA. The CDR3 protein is CASSPQPSGSVNEQFF. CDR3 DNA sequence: TGTGCCAGCAGCCCACAACCTAGCGGGAGTGTGAATGAGCAGTTCTTC.

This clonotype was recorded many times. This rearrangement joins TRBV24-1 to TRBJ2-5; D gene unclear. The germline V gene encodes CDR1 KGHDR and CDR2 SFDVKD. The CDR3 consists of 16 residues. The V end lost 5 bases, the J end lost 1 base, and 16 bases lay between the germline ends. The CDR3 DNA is TGTGCCACCAGTGCCTCACCGACGACTTCCCAAGAGACCCAGTACTTC. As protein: CATSASPTTSQETQYF.

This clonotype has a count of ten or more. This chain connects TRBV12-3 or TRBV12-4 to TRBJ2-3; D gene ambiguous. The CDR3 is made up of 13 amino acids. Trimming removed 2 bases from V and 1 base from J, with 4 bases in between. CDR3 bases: TGTGCCAGCAGTTTACGGCGCACAGATACGCAGTATTTT. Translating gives CASSLRRTDTQYF.